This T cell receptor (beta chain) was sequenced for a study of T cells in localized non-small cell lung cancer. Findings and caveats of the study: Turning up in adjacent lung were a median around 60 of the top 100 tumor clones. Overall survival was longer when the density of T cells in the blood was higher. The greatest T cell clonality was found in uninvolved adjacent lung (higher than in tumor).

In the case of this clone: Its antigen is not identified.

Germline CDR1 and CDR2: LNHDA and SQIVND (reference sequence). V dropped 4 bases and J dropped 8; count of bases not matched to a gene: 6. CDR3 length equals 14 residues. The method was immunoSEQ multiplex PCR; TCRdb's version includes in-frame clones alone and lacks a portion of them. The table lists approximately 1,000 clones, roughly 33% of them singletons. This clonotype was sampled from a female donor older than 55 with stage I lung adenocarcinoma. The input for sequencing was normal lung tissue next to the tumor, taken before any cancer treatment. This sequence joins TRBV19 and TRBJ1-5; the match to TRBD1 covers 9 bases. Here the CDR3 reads CASSTDRGEEPQHF. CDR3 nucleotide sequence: TGTGCCAGTAGTACAGACAGGGGGGAAGAGCCCCAGCATTTT. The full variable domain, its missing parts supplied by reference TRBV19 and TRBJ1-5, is DGGITQSPKYLFRKEGQNVTLSCEQNLNHDAMYWYRQDPGQGLRLIYYSQIVNDFQKGDIAEGYSVSREKKESFPLTVTSAQKNPTAFYLCASSTDRGEEPQHFGDGTRLSIL.